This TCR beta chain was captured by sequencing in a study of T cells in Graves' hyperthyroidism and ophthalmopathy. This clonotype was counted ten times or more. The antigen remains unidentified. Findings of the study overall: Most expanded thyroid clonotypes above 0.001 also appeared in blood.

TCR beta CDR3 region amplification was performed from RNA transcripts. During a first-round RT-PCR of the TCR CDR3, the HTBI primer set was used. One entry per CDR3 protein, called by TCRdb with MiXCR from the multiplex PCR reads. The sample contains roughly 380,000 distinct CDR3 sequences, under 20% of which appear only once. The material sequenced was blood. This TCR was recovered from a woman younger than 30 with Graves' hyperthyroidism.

In nucleotides, the CDR3 is TGTGCCAGCAGTTTTGTTGGGGGGGGAAGCTCTGGGGCCAACGTCCTGACTTTC. This gives the protein CASSFVGGGSSGANVLTF. This rearrangement joins TRBV27 to TRBJ2-6; 7 bases are a match to TRBD2. The germline V gene encodes CDR1 MNHEY and CDR2 SMNVEV (reference sequence). V was pared by 3 bases and J by 0 bases, with 8 bases of the junction left unmatched. The CDR3 has 18 residues.